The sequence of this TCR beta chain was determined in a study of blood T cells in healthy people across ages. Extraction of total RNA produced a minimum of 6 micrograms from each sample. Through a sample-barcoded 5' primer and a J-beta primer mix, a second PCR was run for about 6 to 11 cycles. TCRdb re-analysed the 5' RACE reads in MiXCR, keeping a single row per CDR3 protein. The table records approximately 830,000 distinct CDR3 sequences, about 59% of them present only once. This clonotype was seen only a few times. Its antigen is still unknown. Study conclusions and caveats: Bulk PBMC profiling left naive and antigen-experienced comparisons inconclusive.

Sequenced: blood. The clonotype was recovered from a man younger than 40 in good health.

The CDR3 sequence: CASSPRASGGDSTDTQYF. DNA for the CDR3: TGTGCCAGCAGCCCACGGGCTAGCGGGGGGGATAGCACAGATACGCAGTATTTT. The chain links TRBV7-2 to TRBJ2-3; 12 nucleotides align to TRBD2. Germline values: CDR1 SGHTA, CDR2 FQGNSA. The CDR3 is made up of 18 amino acids. The V segment lost 5 bases and the J segment 0 bases; nucleotides outside the gene matches: 9. The full variable domain, with the rest looked up from reference TRBV7-2 and TRBJ2-3, is GAGVSQSPSNKVTEKGKDVELRCDPISGHTALYWYRQSLGQGLEFLIYFQGNSAPDKSGLPSDRFSAERTGGSVSTLTIQRTQQEDSAVYLCASSPRASGGDSTDTQYFGPGTRLTVL.